This entry lists 20 T cell receptor beta chains sequenced from one sample in a study of T cell responses to AZD1222 COVID-19 vaccine. TCRdb's table, derived via immunoSEQ multiplex PCR, lists solely in-frame clones and lacks some. The data hold 100,000 or so clones, with 92% observed a single time. Sample: peripheral blood, taken 28 days after the second AZD1222 dose. The receptor source for this set is an adult who received the AZD1222 COVID-19 vaccine.

The rearrangement uses TRBV7-2 and TRBJ1-4; the D is unclear. With 1 base removed from V and 0 bases from J, the gap between germline ends came to 6 bases. The CDR3 sequence is 15 residues long. Per the germline V gene, CDR1 is SGHTA and CDR2 is FQGNSA. The CDR3 reads CASSLGASTNEKLFF. In DNA form, the CDR3 reads TGTGCCAGCAGCTTAGGGGCGTCAACTAATGAAAAACTGTTTTTT.

CDR3 bases: TGTGCCTGGAGTGATCATGGGCAAGCGTCTCCGAACACTGAAGCTTTCTTT. Translated, it gives CAWSDHGQASPNTEAFF. The chain carries TRBV30 and TRBJ1-1; D is uncertain. This CDR3 spans 17 amino acids. Germline V gene lookup returns CDR1 GTSNPN and CDR2 SVGIG (reference sequence). Between the trimmed V and J ends, which lost 1 base and 1 base, there was a span of 19 bases.

This chain uses TRBV30 with TRBJ1-4, with D perhaps TRBD1 (6 bases). CDR1 GTSNPN and CDR2 SVGIG come from the germline V gene (reference sequence). The CDR3 consists of 13 residues. Between the trimmed V and J ends, which lost 2 bases and 8 bases, there was a span of 12 bases. As DNA, the CDR3 is TGTGCCTGGAGTAGGGGGGTCCGGGAAAAACTGTTTTTT. Its translation: CAWSRGVREKLFF.

This rearrangement joins TRBV15 to TRBJ1-5, with 7 bases fitting TRBD1. J gave up 4 bases and V 0 bases, and 9 bases lay outside the gene matches. Germline CDR1 LNHNV, CDR2 YYDKDF (reference sequence). This CDR3 is 17 amino acids long. The CDR3 reads CATSRDPKGARNQPQHF. CDR3 DNA sequence: TGTGCCACCAGCAGAGATCCGAAGGGGGCGCGAAATCAGCCCCAGCATTTT.

The V gene is TRBV6-5, the J gene TRBJ1-1; no definite D call. Germline V gene sequence: CDR1 MNHEY, CDR2 SVGAGI. This CDR3 spans 16 amino acids. The V end lost 2 bases, the J end lost 0 bases, and 13 bases lay between the germline ends. The DNA of the CDR3 is TGTGCCAGCAGTTACAGGAGTGGGTCCGTGAACACTGAAGCTTTCTTT. Protein product: CASSYRSGSVNTEAFF.

V is TRBV15 and J is TRBJ1-4, with 9 bases lining up with TRBD1. This CDR3 contains 15 residues. Germline CDR1 and CDR2: LNHNV and YYDKDF (reference sequence). With V trimmed by 4 bases and J by 8 bases, 8 bases remained unmatched. CDR3 in DNA: TGTGCCACCAGCAAGAGGGACAGGGAAAGCGAAAAACTGTTTTTT. Translating gives CATSKRDRESEKLFF. The whole variable domain, filled in from reference TRBV15 and TRBJ1-4, reads DAMVIQNPRYQVTQFGKPVTLSCSQTLNHNVMYWYQQKSSQAPKLLFHYYDKDFNNEADTPDNFQSRRPNTSFCFLDIRSPGLGDTAMYLCATSKRDRESEKLFFGSGTQLSVL.

This rearrangement joins TRBV19 to TRBJ1-2, with TRBD1 as a possible D gene (6 bases). The CDR3 is 12 amino acids. Germline CDR1 reads LNHDA; CDR2 reads SQIVND (reference sequence). V lost 6 bases and J lost 5, with 10 bases in between. CDR3 coding DNA: TGTGCCAGTAGAGGGGGACCGTATGGCTACACCTTC. As protein: CASRGGPYGYTF.

The gene calls are TRBV7-2 and TRBJ1-1; D gene uncertain. Trimming removed 0 bases at V and 0 bases at J, with 8 bases between. CDR1 and CDR2 from the germline V gene are SGHTA and FQGNSA. This CDR3 is 15 amino acids long. For the CDR3, the DNA is TGTGCCAGCAGCTTAGCGATTGGTGTGAACACTGAAGCTTTCTTT. The encoded protein is CASSLAIGVNTEAFF.

V is TRBV21-1 and J is TRBJ2-5; the table assigns TRBD2, which was not confirmed against the DNA. TRBV21-1 is given as a pseudogene. The CDR3 extends over 15 amino acids. The CDR3 sequence is CASSSLAGGQETQYF. The CDR3 nucleotides read TGTGCCAGCAGCAGTCTAGCGGGGGGACAAGAGACCCAGTACTTC.

The chain recombines TRBV7-3 with TRBJ2-5, with D unresolved. Trimming took 3 bases from V and 3 from J, leaving 8 bases between them. This CDR3 spans 13 amino acids. Germline-derived CDR1 and CDR2 are SGHTA and FQGTGA. CDR3 coding DNA: TGTGCCAGCAGCTTCGGACGGGAAGAGACCCAGTACTTC. Its protein product is CASSFGREETQYF.

The chain links TRBV27 to TRBJ2-7, with TRBD1 identical over 9 bases. The CDR3 covers 16 residues. The junction had 13 bases not matched to a gene; V was cut back by 7 bases and J by 3 bases. Germline CDR1 MNHEY, CDR2 SMNVEV (reference sequence). CDR3 in amino acids: CASKGASGTGFYEQYF. CDR3 in DNA: TGTGCCAGCAAGGGGGCCTCCGGGACAGGGTTCTACGAGCAGTACTTC.

This chain links TRBV3-1 (or the pseudogene TRBV3-2) with TRBJ1-1; D perhaps matches TRBD1 (6 bases). Trimming left V 4 bases short and J 4 bases short, with 13 bases between. The CDR3 has 14 residues. Germline CDR1 LGHDT, CDR2 YNNKEL (reference sequence). The CDR3 reads CASSRLETGTEAFF. DNA of the CDR3: TGTGCCAGCAGCCGCCTGGAGACAGGCACTGAAGCTTTCTTT.

V gene TRBV11-1 combines with J gene TRBJ2-7, with 8 bases aligning to TRBD1. The V and J ends lost 4 bases and 4 bases, in that order; junction bases with no gene match: 6. Per germline, CDR1 SGHAT and CDR2 FQDESV (reference sequence). This CDR3 is built from 14 residues. This CDR3 reads CASSWGTGEYEQYF. For the CDR3, the DNA is TGTGCCAGCAGCTGGGGGACAGGCGAGTACGAGCAGTACTTC.

This clone was recorded only once. The chain couples TRBV27 to TRBJ1-2, with D perhaps TRBD1 (5 bases). This CDR3 comprises 14 residues. The V gene's germline CDR1 is MNHEY and CDR2 SMNVEV (reference sequence). Trimming stripped 3 bases from V and 4 bases from J, with 12 bases between. Written as DNA, the CDR3 is TGTGCCAGCAGTTTTCGAAGGGGATCCTATGGCTACACCTTC. Translating it yields CASSFRRGSYGYTF.

The chain has TRBV4-2 and TRBJ2-3, with D possibly called TRBD1 or TRBD2 (5 bases each). This CDR3 comprises 14 residues. CDR1 and CDR2 from the germline V gene are LGHNA and YNFKEQ. V was clipped by 0 bases and J by 3 bases, with 7 bases between them. This chain's CDR3 is CASSQDGATDTQYF. The CDR3 DNA follows: TGTGCCAGCAGCCAAGACGGGGCAACAGATACGCAGTATTTT.

The CDR3 DNA reads TGTGCCAGTAGTTCTCGGACAGGGTCGAATTCACCCCTCCACTTT. Translated: CASSSRTGSNSPLHF. The rearrangement links TRBV19 to TRBJ1-6; 8 bases line up with TRBD1. The CDR3 has 15 amino acids. Unmatched junction bases numbered 7, after V lost 5 bases and J lost 7 bases. Germline CDR1 is LNHDA and CDR2 is SQIVND (reference sequence).

This sequence joins TRBV7-2 and TRBJ1-4; 10 nucleotides match TRBD1. J gave up 8 bases and V 6 bases, and 9 bases lay outside the gene matches. The germline V gene has CDR1 SGHTA and CDR2 FQGNSA. This CDR3 contains 15 residues. The CDR3: CASRTRQGAYEKLFF. CDR3 sequence (DNA): TGTGCCAGCAGAACAAGACAGGGGGCTTACGAAAAACTGTTTTTT.

The chain has TRBV6-1 and TRBJ2-3; D perhaps matches TRBD2 (7 bases). The V and J ends lost 2 bases and 4 bases respectively, with 13 bases between them. This CDR3 comprises 15 residues. The germline gives CDR1 MNHNS, CDR2 SASEGT. CDR3 DNA: TGTGCCAGCAGTGAACAGGGGAGGGGGGCAGATACGCAGTATTTT. This sequence encodes CASSEQGRGADTQYF.

The chain uses TRBV5-4 and TRBJ2-1; D is undetermined. Per the germline V gene, CDR1 is SGHNT and CDR2 is YYREEE (reference sequence). The length of the CDR3 is 16 residues. The V and J ends lost 6 bases and 0 bases respectively, with 16 bases between them. The CDR3 DNA reads as TGTGCCAGCAACCCGAAGGGCCCGAGCTCCTACAATGAGCAGTTCTTC. It is translated as CASNPKGPSSYNEQFF.

CDR3 in DNA: TGTGCCACCAGTGATTCGGCGGGGCCTCACAATGAGCAGTTCTTC. Amino acid sequence: CATSDSAGPHNEQFF. The chain recombines TRBV24-1 with TRBJ2-1; TRBD2 is a possible D gene (6 bases). Trimming left V 2 bases short and J 5 bases short, with 12 bases between. Germline assignment: CDR1 KGHDR and CDR2 SFDVKD. The CDR3 runs to 15 residues.